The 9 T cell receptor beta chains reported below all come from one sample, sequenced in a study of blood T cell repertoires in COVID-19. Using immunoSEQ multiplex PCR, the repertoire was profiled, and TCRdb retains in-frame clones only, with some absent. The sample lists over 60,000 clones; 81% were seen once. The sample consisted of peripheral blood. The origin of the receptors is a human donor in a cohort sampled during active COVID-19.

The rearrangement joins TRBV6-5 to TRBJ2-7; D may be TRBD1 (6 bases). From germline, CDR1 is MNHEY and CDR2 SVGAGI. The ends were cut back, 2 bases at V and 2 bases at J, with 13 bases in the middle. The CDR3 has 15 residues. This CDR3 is CASSYRRDTPYEQYF. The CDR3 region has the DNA TGTGCCAGCAGTTACCGCCGGGACACCCCCTACGAGCAGTACTTC.

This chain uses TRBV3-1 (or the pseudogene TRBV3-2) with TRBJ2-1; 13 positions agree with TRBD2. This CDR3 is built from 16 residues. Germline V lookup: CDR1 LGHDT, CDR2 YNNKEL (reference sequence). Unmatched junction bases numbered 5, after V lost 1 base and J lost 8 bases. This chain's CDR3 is CASSQGLAGGGYEQFF. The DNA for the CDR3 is TGTGCCAGCAGCCAAGGACTAGCGGGAGGTGGCTATGAGCAGTTCTTC.

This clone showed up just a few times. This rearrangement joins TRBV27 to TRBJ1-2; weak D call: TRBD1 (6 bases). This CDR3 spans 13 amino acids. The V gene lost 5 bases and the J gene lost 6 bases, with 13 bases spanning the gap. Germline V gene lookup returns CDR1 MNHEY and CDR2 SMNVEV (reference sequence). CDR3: CASSPGGRNGYTF. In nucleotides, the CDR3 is TGTGCCAGCAGTCCGGGGGGGCGCAATGGCTACACCTTC.

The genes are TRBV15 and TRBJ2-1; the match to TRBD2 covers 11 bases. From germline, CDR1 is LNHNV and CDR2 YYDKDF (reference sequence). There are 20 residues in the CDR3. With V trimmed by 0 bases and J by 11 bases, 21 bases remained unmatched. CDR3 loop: CATSRDSLAGVGGGNRKQFF. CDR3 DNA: TGTGCCACCAGCAGAGATTCACTAGCGGGAGTAGGAGGGGGGAACAGGAAGCAGTTCTTC.

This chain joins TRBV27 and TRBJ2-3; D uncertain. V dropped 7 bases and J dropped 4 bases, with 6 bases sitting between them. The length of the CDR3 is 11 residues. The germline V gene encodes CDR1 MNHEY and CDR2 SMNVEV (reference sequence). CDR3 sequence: CASTNSDTQYF. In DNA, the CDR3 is TGTGCCAGCACGAACTCAGATACGCAGTATTTT.

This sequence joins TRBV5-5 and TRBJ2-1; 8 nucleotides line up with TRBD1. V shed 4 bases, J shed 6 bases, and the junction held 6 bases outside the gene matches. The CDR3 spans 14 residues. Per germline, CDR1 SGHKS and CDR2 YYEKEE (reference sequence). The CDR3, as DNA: TGTGCCAGCAGCCCGGGGACAGGTGTCAATGAGCAGTTCTTC. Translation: CASSPGTGVNEQFF.

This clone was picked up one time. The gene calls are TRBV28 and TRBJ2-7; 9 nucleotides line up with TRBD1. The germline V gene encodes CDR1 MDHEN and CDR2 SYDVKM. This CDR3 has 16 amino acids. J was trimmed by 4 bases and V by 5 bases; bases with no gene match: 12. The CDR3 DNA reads TGTGCCAGCAGTGGTCAATCCGGGACAGGGTTATACGAGCAGTACTTC. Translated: CASSGQSGTGLYEQYF.

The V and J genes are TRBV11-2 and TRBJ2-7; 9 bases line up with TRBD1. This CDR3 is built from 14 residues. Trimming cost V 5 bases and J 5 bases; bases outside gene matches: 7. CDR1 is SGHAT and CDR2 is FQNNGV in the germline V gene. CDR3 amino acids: CASSPGTGRNEQYF. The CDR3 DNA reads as TGTGCCAGCAGCCCCGGGACAGGGAGGAACGAGCAGTACTTC.

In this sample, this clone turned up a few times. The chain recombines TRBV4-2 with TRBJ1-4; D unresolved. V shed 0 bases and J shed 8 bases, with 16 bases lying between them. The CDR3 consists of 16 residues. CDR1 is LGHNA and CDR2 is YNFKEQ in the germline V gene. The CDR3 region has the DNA TGTGCCAGCAGCCAAGATTTTAGTCACGGTGCGGAAAAACTGTTTTTT. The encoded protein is CASSQDFSHGAEKLFF.